What follows is one TCR beta chain and its context. This could be a read error, since a much larger clone is one nucleotide away. Then a second PCR, running roughly 7 to 11 cycles, was carried out with a sample-barcoded 5' primer and a J-beta primer mix. TCRdb passed the 5' RACE reads through MiXCR, listing each CDR3 protein once. The data contain 710,000 or so distinct CDR3 sequences, roughly 32% of them singletons. These data are taken from a study of blood T cells in healthy people across ages. The receptor was isolated from a woman aged 80 or over in good health. Sequencing used blood.

The CDR3 DNA reads as TGTGCCAGCAGCTTCGGGAACAATGAGCAGTACTTC. The encoded protein is CASSFGNNEQYF. This chain uses TRBV5-6 with TRBJ2-7; a weak D match, TRBD2 (5 bases). Between the trimmed V and J ends, which lost 2 bases and 7 bases, there was a span of 10 bases. This CDR3 has 12 residues. CDR1 is SGHDT and CDR2 is YYEEEE in the germline V gene.